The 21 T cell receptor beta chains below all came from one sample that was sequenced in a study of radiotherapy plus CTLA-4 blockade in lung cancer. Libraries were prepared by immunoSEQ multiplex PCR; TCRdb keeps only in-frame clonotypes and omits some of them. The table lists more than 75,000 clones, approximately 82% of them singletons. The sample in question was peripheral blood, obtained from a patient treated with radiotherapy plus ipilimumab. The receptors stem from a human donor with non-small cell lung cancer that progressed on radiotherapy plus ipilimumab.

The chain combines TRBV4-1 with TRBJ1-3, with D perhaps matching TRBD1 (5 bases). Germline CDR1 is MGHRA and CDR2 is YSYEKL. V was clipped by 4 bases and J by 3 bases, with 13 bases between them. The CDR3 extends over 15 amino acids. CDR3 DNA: TGCGCCAGCAGCCTTGCAGGGACTTATGGAAACACCATATATTTT. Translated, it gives CASSLAGTYGNTIYF.

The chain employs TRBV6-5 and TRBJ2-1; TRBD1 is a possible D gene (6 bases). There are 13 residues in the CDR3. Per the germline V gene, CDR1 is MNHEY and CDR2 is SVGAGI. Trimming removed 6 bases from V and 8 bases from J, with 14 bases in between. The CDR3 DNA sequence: TGTGCCAGCAGGAGTACAGGGAGAGATGAGCAGTTCTTC. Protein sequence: CASRSTGRDEQFF.

The CDR3 spells CASSEAQVPPGANVLTF. In DNA, the CDR3 is TGTGCCAGCAGTGAAGCCCAGGTACCCCCTGGGGCCAACGTCCTGACTTTC. This rearrangement joins TRBV6-1 to TRBJ2-6; D gene ambiguous. This CDR3 region has 17 residues. The germline V and J ends were trimmed by 0 bases and 2 bases, with 11 bases remaining between them. CDR1 is MNHNS, CDR2 SASEGT, per germline.

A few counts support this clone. The CDR3 loop is CASSLMTDPYGYTF. The CDR3 DNA sequence: TGTGCCAGCAGCTTGATGACAGACCCCTATGGCTACACCTTC. The rearrangement uses TRBV5-4 and TRBJ1-2, with D tentatively TRBD1 (5 bases). Germline V lookup: CDR1 SGHNT, CDR2 YYREEE (reference sequence). The CDR3 sequence is 14 residues long. Trimming shortened V by 1 base and J by 4 bases, and 11 bases separated the two germline ends.

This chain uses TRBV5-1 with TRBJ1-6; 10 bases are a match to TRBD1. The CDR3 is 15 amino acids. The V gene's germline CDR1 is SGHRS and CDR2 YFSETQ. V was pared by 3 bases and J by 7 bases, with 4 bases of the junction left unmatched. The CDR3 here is CASSSGTGDNSPLHF. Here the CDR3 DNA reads TGCGCCAGCAGCTCGGGGACAGGGGACAATTCACCCCTCCACTTT. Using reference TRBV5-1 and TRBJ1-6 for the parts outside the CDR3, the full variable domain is KAGVTQTPRYLIKTRGQQVTLSCSPISGHRSVSWYQQTPGQGLQFLFEYFSETQRNKGNFPGRFSGRQFSNSRSEMNVSTLELGDSALYLCASSSGTGDNSPLHFGNGTRLTVT.

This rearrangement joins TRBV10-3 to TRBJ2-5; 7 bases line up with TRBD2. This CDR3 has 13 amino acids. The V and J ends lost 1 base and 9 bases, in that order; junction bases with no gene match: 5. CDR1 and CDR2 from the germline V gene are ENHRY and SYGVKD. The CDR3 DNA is TGTGCCATCAGTGAGTATGGCGGGAGACCCCAGTACTTC. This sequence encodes CAISEYGGRPQYF.

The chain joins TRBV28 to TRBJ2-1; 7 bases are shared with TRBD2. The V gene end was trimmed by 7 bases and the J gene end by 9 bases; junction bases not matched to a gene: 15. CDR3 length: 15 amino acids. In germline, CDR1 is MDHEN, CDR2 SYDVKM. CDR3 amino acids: CASTRAGGSGPEQFF. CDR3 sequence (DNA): TGTGCCAGCACTCGGGCGGGCGGGAGTGGACCTGAGCAGTTCTTC.

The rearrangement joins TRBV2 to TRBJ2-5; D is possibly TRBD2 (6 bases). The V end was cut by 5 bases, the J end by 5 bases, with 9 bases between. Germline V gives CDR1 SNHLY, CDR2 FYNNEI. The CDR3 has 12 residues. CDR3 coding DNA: TGTGCCAGCAGTAGCGGGTCGGAGACCCAGTACTTC. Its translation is CASSSGSETQYF.

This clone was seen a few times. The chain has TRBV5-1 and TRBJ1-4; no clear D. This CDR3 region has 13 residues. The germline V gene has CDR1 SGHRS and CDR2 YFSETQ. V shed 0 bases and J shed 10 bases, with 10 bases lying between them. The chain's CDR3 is CASSLVGVGKLFF. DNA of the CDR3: TGCGCCAGCAGCTTGGTTGGGGTGGGAAAACTGTTTTTT.

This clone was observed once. This CDR3 is CASSHASKVYF. As DNA, the CDR3 is TGTGCCAGCAGCCACGCAAGTAAAGTGTACTTC. The chain links TRBV14 to TRBJ2-5; D gene unclear. The CDR3 spans 11 residues. Looked up from germline, CDR1 is SGHDN and CDR2 is FVKESK. V was shortened by 3 bases and J by 13 bases, with 12 bases between the two germline ends.

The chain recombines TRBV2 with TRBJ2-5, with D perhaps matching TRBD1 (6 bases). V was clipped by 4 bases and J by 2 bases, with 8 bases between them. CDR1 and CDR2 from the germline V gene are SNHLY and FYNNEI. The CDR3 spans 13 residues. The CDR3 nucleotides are TGTGCCAGCAGTGCGGGACATCAAGAGACCCAGTACTTC. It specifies CASSAGHQETQYF.

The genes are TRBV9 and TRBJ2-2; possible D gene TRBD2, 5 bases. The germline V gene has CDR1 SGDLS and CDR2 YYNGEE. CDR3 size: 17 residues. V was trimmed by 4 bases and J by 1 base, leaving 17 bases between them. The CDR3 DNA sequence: TGTGCCAGCAGCCTGGCCGTCCTGCGGGTGAACACCGGGGAGCTGTTTTTT. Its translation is CASSLAVLRVNTGELFF.

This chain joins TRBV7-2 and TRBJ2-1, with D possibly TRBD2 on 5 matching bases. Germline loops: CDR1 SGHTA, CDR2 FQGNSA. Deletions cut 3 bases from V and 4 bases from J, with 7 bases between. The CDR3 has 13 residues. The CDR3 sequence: CASSFSAYNEQFF. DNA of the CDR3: TGTGCCAGCAGCTTTAGCGCTTACAATGAGCAGTTCTTC.

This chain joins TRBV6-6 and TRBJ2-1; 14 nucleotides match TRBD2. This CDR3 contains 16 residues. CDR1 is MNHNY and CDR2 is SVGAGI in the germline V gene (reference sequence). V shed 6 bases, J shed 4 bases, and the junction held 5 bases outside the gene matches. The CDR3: CASRGLAGDRYNEQFF. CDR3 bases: TGTGCCAGCAGGGGACTAGCGGGAGACCGATACAATGAGCAGTTCTTC.

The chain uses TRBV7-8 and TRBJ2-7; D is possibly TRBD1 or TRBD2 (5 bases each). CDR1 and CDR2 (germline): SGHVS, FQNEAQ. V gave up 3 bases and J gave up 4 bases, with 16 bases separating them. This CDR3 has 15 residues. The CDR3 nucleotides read TGTGCCAGCAGCTTCGTTGGGACCCTTTCTTACGAGCAGTACTTC. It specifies CASSFVGTLSYEQYF.

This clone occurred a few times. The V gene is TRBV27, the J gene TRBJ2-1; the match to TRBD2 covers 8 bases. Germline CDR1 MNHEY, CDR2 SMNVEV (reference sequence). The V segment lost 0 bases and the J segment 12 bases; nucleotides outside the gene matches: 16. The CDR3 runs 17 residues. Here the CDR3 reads CASSLSRSLAGRQGQFF. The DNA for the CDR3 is TGTGCCAGCAGTTTATCGCGGTCTTTAGCGGGACGCCAGGGGCAGTTCTTC.

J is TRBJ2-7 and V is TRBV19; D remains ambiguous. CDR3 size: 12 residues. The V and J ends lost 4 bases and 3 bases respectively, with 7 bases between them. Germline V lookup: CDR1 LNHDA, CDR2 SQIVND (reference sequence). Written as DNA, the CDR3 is TGTGCCAGTAGTAGTGGATTCTACGAGCAGTACTTC. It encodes CASSSGFYEQYF.

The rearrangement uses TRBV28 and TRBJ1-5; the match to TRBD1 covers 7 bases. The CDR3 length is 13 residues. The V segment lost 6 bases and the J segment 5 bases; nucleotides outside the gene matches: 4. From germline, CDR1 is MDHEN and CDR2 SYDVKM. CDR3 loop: CASRTDRDQPQHF. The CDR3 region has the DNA TGTGCCAGCAGGACTGACAGGGATCAGCCCCAGCATTTT. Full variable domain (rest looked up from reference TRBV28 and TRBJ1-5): DVKVTQSSRYLVKRTGEKVFLECVQDMDHENMFWYRQDPGLGLRLIYFSYDVKMKEKGDIPEGYSVSREKKERFSLILESASTNQTSMYLCASRTDRDQPQHFGDGTRLSIL.

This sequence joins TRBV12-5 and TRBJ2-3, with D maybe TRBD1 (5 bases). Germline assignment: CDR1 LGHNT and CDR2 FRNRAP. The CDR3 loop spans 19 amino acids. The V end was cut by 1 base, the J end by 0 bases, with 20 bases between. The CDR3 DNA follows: TGTGCTAGTGGTTTGGCCCCCACGGCCGACAGTGCTAGCACAGATACGCAGTATTTT. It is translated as CASGLAPTADSASTDTQYF.

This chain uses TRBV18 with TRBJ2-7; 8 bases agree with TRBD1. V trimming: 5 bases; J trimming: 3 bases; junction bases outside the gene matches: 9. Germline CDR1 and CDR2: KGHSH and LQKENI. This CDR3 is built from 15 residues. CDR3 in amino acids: CASSSYRGEDYEQYV. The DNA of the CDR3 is TGTGCCAGCTCATCCTACAGGGGGGAAGACTACGAGCAGTACGTC.

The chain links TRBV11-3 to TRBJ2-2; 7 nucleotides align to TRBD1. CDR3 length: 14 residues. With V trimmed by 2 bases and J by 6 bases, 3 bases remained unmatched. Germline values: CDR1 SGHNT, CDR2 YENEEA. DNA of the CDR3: TGTGCCAGCAGCTTACTTCAGGGGGCCGGGGAGCTGTTTTTT. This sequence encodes CASSLLQGAGELFF.